The T cell receptor (beta chain) under discussion was sequenced for a study of blood T cell repertoires in COVID-19. Study as a whole: Acute and convalescent COVID-19 samples came from the United States, Italy and Spain.

TCRdb's table, derived via immunoSEQ multiplex PCR, lists solely in-frame clones and lacks some. The sample holds about 440,000 clones, 90% seen once. The CDR3 contains 19 residues. J was trimmed by 3 bases and V by 6 bases; bases with no gene match: 19. Germline CDR1 and CDR2: LGHNT and FRNRAP. Participant ages covered roughly 18 to 89 years across around 25 US areas. Assignments of participants to cohorts depended upon their own reported clinical history. Either two negative PCRs, clearance, or symptom resolution qualified Cohort 3 donors as recovered. The chain has TRBV12-5 and TRBJ2-5, with 10 bases lining up with TRBD1. The sequence came from a man in his late teens or twenties who had recovered from COVID-19. The specimen was PBMCs or T cells enriched from blood (not recorded which). In DNA form, the CDR3 reads TGTGCTAGTGGCCGGGGACAGGGGTCATACGAATCGACCAAAGAGACCCAGTACTTC. As protein: CASGRGQGSYESTKETQYF.